This TCR beta chain emerged from a study of vaccination effects on CD4 cells after COVID-19. As for the study in general: Subjects were given two BNT162b2 or mRNA-1273 vaccine doses. Findings of the study overall: Among infection- and vaccine-induced clones, marked clonal contraction occurred late after vaccination.

The germline gives CDR1 SGHTA, CDR2 FQGNSA. The CDR3 runs 14 residues. With 5 bases clipped from V and 7 bases from J, the junction kept 4 bases outside the gene matches. Sequencing used immunoSEQ multiplex PCR; TCRdb keeps in-frame clones, though not all of them. The table records roughly 42,000 clones, more than 60% of them present only once. About this clone itself: Its specificity is unknown.

Sequencing in the ViraFEST assay came after antigen-specific CD4+ T cells had been expanded with viral peptide pools, which were used to stimulate PBMC. Scientists isolated CD4+ T cells after a roughly nine-day culture period ended. Prior SARS-CoV-2 infection was absent in the vaccine recipients, as shown by negative nucleocapsid antibodies. About 2 million PBMC were seeded per well and grown in the presence of about 10 IU/ml IL-2 and around 11 ug/ml peptides. Half-medium changes using IL-2 medium occurred on days 3 and 7. The rearrangement links TRBV7-2 to TRBJ2-5; 13 bases match TRBD2. The TCR was taken from a human donor who received a COVID-19 vaccine. The material sequenced was CD4+ T cells from PBMCs cultured with HCoV-OC43 spike peptides, taken before COVID-19 vaccination. The subset here: HCoV-OC43 spike overlapping peptide pool stimulation. CDR3 protein: CASSPRTSGRTQYF. CDR3 coding DNA: TGTGCCAGCAGCCCTCGGACTAGCGGGAGGACCCAGTACTTC. The variable domain in full, completed from reference TRBV7-2 and TRBJ2-5, reads GAGVSQSPSNKVTEKGKDVELRCDPISGHTALYWYRQSLGQGLEFLIYFQGNSAPDKSGLPSDRFSAERTGGSVSTLTIQRTQQEDSAVYLCASSPRTSGRTQYFGPGTRLLVL.